The entry below gives a single T cell receptor (beta chain) sequence along with its context. What it recognizes is unknown. This entry belongs to a study of blood T cells in healthy people across ages. Overall study results and limits: More naive CD4+ cells and higher diversity were found in long-lived than in aged donors. Naive and antigen-experienced cells were not separated, limiting conclusive comparison. Estimates drawn from one million T cells were deemed to understate diversity.

Primers used in a second PCR of about 7 to 11 cycles were a sample-barcoded 5' primer and a J-beta primer mix. Every molecule of cDNA carried a tag from a template-switch adaptor with 12 random nucleotides. One entry per CDR3 protein, called by TCRdb with MiXCR from the 5' RACE reads. The data contain some 1.5 million distinct CDR3 sequences, 35% to 45% of them singletons. CDR1 is SGHRS and CDR2 is YFSETQ in the germline V gene. The CDR3 runs to 17 residues. Trimming removed 0 bases from V and 0 bases from J; junction bases left unmatched: 4. The chain carries TRBV5-1 and TRBJ2-3; 10 bases match TRBD2. Sequencing was carried out using blood. The sequence was collected from a woman younger than 35 in good health. In nucleotides, the CDR3 is TGCGCCAGCAGCTTGGAACTAGCGGGGTCTAGCACAGATACGCAGTATTTT. Amino acids: CASSLELAGSSTDTQYF.